This TCR beta chain was recovered during a study of T cell changes during pregnancy in multiple sclerosis. Data came from immunoSEQ multiplex PCR; TCRdb stores just in-frame clones and leaves some out. The sample lists about 50,000 clones; approximately 90% were seen once. The CDR3 runs to 14 residues. Trimming cost V 3 bases and J 6 bases, with 13 bases left between them. Germline V gene data show CDR1 as LNHNV and CDR2 as YYDKDF (reference sequence). This TCR was recovered from a female donor with multiple sclerosis, enrolled in a pregnancy study. The source was CD4+ T cells from peripheral blood mononuclear cells, collected after pregnancy. The V gene is TRBV15, the J gene TRBJ2-3; D is ambiguous. CDR3 DNA: TGTGCCACCAGCAGCTCCCCTACGTCGGATACGCAGTATTTT. Residues: CATSSSPTSDTQYF.